This TCR beta chain stems from a study of CD8 T cells in Susac syndrome. V was shortened by 4 bases and J by 1 base, with 8 bases between the two germline ends. The CDR3 consists of 14 residues. Per the germline V gene, CDR1 is LGHDT and CDR2 is YNNKEL (reference sequence). About 0.5 to 1 ug RNA was reverse transcribed with random hexamers. From the immunoSEQ multiplex PCR reads, TCRdb called clonotypes with MiXCR, one entry per CDR3 protein. Of 150,000 to 200,000 distinct CDR3 sequences in the sample, around 94% were seen once. Isolation of CD8+ and CD4+ T cells was performed negatively, whereas enrichment of TEMRA cells was done by FACS.

The sample was CD4+ T cells from PBMCs. The rearrangement joins TRBV3-1 to TRBJ1-5; D not resolved. The receptor comes from a human donor with multiple sclerosis. As DNA, the CDR3 is TGTGCCAGCAGCCCCGTTTCCAGCAATCAGCCCCAGCATTTT. This translates into CASSPVSSNQPQHF.